The next 28 T cell receptor beta chains were all read from a single sample in a study of early T cells in non-severe SARS-CoV-2 infection (dated by TCRdb to the early 2020s). The library came from 5' RACE. The sequencing machine was a NextSeq 500. TCRdb trimmed public reads at Q25 via fastp, called clones via MiXCR and kept in-frame beta chains. CDR3 protein duplicates are merged, each entry listing the most common genes and DNA. The sample contains about 52,000 distinct CDR3 sequences, 6.5% to 9% of them found a single time. About a tenth of the sample is taken by the ten largest. The sample comprised whole blood. These receptors were taken from an adult who was a healthcare worker with PCR-confirmed SARS-CoV-2 infection or an uninfected control (not recorded which).

This clonotype was seen a handful of times. The V and J genes are TRBV6-6 and TRBJ2-7; D not resolved. Between the trimmed V and J ends, which lost 6 bases and 2 bases, there was a span of 5 bases. Looked up from germline, CDR1 is MNHNY and CDR2 is SVGAGI (reference sequence). There are 11 residues in the CDR3. CDR3 DNA sequence: TGTGCCAGCAGCACAGCCTACGAGCAGTACTTC. Its protein is CASSTAYEQYF.

This clonotype was counted only a few times. The chain links TRBV20-1 to TRBJ1-4; D may be TRBD1 (5 bases). V was shortened by 6 bases and J by 7 bases, with 15 bases between the two germline ends. In germline, CDR1 is DFQATT, CDR2 SNEGSKA (reference sequence). The CDR3 consists of 13 residues. Here the CDR3 DNA reads TGCAGTGCCAGGGTGGGGGAAGGTGAAAAACTGTTTTTT. It yields the protein CSARVGEGEKLFF.

This chain uses TRBV12-3 or TRBV12-4 with TRBJ1-5, with TRBD1 identical over 7 bases. With 1 base clipped from V and 4 bases from J, the junction kept 4 bases outside the gene matches. The CDR3 length is 15 residues. The CDR3 coding sequence is TGTGCCAGCAGTTTAGTGGGACAGCCAAATCAGCCCCAGCATTTT. It is translated as CASSLVGQPNQPQHF.

The chain employs TRBV20-1 and TRBJ1-5; TRBD1 might be the D (5 bases). V was pared by 1 base and J by 7 bases, with 14 bases between. In germline, CDR1 is DFQATT, CDR2 SNEGSKA (reference sequence). CDR3 size: 14 residues. CDR3 in DNA: TGCAGTGCTAGAGGGGAGACAGACGGGCAGCCCCAGCATTTT. This gives the protein CSARGETDGQPQHF.

V is TRBV12-3 or TRBV12-4 and J is TRBJ2-7, with D tentatively TRBD2 (5 bases). The CDR3 spans 13 residues. The V gene lost 3 bases and the J gene lost 4 bases, with 10 bases spanning the gap. The CDR3 loop is CASSLSSGYEQYF. For the CDR3, the DNA is TGTGCCAGCAGTTTGAGTTCGGGATACGAGCAGTACTTC.

The chain joins TRBV28 to TRBJ2-2, with a weak D call TRBD2 (7 bases). The CDR3 runs to 18 residues. Germline V gene sequence: CDR1 MDHEN, CDR2 SYDVKM. Trimming cost V 7 bases and J 4 bases, with 25 bases left between them. The CDR3 DNA sequence: TGTGCCAGCACTCCCCCTTTTGGGAGGGGGGCTTCCACCGGGGAGCTGTTTTTT. It translates to CASTPPFGRGASTGELFF.

Ten or more counts support this clonotype. The chain couples TRBV7-9 to TRBJ1-1; no clear D. The CDR3 spans 11 residues. The V gene's germline CDR1 is SEHNR and CDR2 FQNEAQ (reference sequence). V was cut by 6 bases and J by 8 bases, with 10 bases left in between. The CDR3 sequence is CASSPGLEAFF. The CDR3 nucleotides are TGTGCCAGCAGTCCGGGCCTAGAAGCTTTCTTT.

Many counts were recorded for this clonotype. This chain uses TRBV7-3 with TRBJ2-1; TRBD2 matches at 9 bases. V shed 2 bases and J 0 bases; nucleotides not matched to a gene: 2. The CDR3 contains 16 residues. Germline lookup yields CDR1 SGHTA and CDR2 FQGTGA. This CDR3 is CASSLLAGSSYNEQFF. The CDR3 DNA is TGTGCCAGCAGCTTACTAGCGGGGTCCTCCTACAATGAGCAGTTCTTC.

This clonotype was found a few times. The V gene is TRBV21-1, the J gene TRBJ2-5; TRBD1, as called in the table, went unchecked against the DNA. TRBV21-1 is annotated as a pseudogene. The CDR3 runs to 18 residues. CDR3 bases: TGTGCCAGCAGCAAAGCGCTCGAAAGGACAGACCACCTAGAGACCCAGTACTTC. Protein sequence: CASSKALERTDHLETQYF.

This clonotype came up a few times. The chain uses TRBV5-1 and TRBJ2-6; D is uncertain. CDR1 is SGHRS and CDR2 is YFSETQ in the germline V gene. This CDR3 is built from 15 residues. With 1 base removed from V and 2 bases from J, the gap between germline ends came to 7 bases. CDR3 region: CASSLIEAGANVLTF. The DNA for the CDR3 is TGCGCCAGCAGCTTGATCGAGGCTGGGGCCAACGTCCTGACTTTC.

This clonotype was observed a few times. The chain has TRBV30 and TRBJ2-7, with D perhaps assigned TRBD1 or TRBD2 (6 bases each). The CDR3 is made up of 14 amino acids. Trimming cost V 0 bases and J 2 bases, with 11 bases left between them. The germline V gene has CDR1 GTSNPN and CDR2 SVGIG (reference sequence). CDR3 in amino acids: CAWSVSRGAYEQYF. The CDR3 nucleotides read TGTGCCTGGAGTGTAAGTAGGGGGGCCTACGAGCAGTACTTC. Full variable domain (remainder filled in from reference TRBV30 and TRBJ2-7): SQTIHQWPATLVQPVGSPLSLECTVEGTSNPNLYWYRQAAGRGLQLLFYSVGIGQISSEVPQNLSASRPQDRQFILSSKKLLLSDSGFYLCAWSVSRGAYEQYFGPGTRLTVT.

This clonotype turned up a few times. CDR3 in amino acids: CASTLGGFNTDTQYF. CDR3 bases: TGTGCCAGCACCTTGGGGGGGTTCAACACAGATACGCAGTATTTT. The V gene is TRBV12-3 or TRBV12-4, the J gene TRBJ2-3, with TRBD2 matching 7 bases. There are 15 residues in the CDR3. V was pared by 7 bases and J by 2 bases, with 9 bases of the junction left unmatched.

This clonotype was detected ten times or more. The J gene is TRBJ2-3, the V gene TRBV6-5; D might be TRBD1 (5 bases). The CDR3 has 15 amino acids. Trimming cost V 0 bases and J 4 bases, with 11 bases left between them. Germline CDR1 and CDR2: MNHEY and SVGAGI. CDR3 residues: CASSYSKGAPDTQYF. In nucleotides, the CDR3 is TGTGCCAGCAGTTACTCGAAAGGGGCTCCAGATACGCAGTATTTT.

The J gene is TRBJ1-4, the V gene TRBV4-2; D possibly corresponds to TRBD1 (6 bases). This CDR3 region has 16 residues. Deletions cut 5 bases from V and 4 bases from J, with 17 bases between. Germline V gene data show CDR1 as LGHNA and CDR2 as YNFKEQ. The CDR3, as DNA: TGTGCCAGCAGCTCGGGGACATCGGGATATAATGAAAAACTGTTTTTT. Translating gives CASSSGTSGYNEKLFF.

This rearrangement joins TRBV12-3 or TRBV12-4 to TRBJ2-1; D possibly uses TRBD1 or TRBD2 (5 bases each). The CDR3 contains 15 residues. Deletions cut 6 bases from V and 1 base from J, with 13 bases between. Here the CDR3 DNA reads TGTGCCAGCAGCCCTCGGGACGCGTCCTACAATGAGCAGTTCTTC. Translation: CASSPRDASYNEQFF.

The chain joins TRBV18 to TRBJ2-3, with TRBD2 matching over 7 bases. This CDR3 has 19 residues. The ends lost 0 bases at V and 2 bases at J; junction bases unmatched: 14. CDR1 and CDR2 from the germline V gene are KGHSH and LQKENI. As DNA, the CDR3 is TGTGCCAGCTCACCACCCTGGAGTTCGAGCGGGGATAACACAGATACGCAGTATTTT. Protein: CASSPPWSSSGDNTDTQYF.

V and J are TRBV7-2 and TRBJ2-5; no clear D gene. The V gene lost 5 bases and the J gene lost 4 bases, with 8 bases spanning the gap. This CDR3 has 12 residues. Germline V CDR1 and CDR2: SGHTA, FQGNSA. The CDR3 protein is CASSPYGETQYF. Written as DNA, the CDR3 is TGTGCCAGCAGCCCGTATGGAGAGACCCAGTACTTC. Supplemented by reference TRBV7-2 and TRBJ2-5, the full variable domain reads GAGVSQSPSNKVTEKGKDVELRCDPISGHTALYWYRQSLGQGLEFLIYFQGNSAPDKSGLPSDRFSAERTGGSVSTLTIQRTQQEDSAVYLCASSPYGETQYFGPGTRLLVL.

Note on this clonotype: A read error is possible here, since a much larger clone lies one base away. This chain connects TRBV5-6 to TRBJ2-3, with D unclear. This CDR3 contains 13 residues. The germline gives CDR1 SGHDT, CDR2 YYEEEE. CDR3 coding DNA: TGTGCCGGCAGCTTGATGACCCCCTACGCGCAGTATTTT. It specifies CAGSLMTPYAQYF.

The sample holds a few counts of this clonotype. The chain has TRBV20-1 and TRBJ2-5; TRBD2 is a possible D gene (5 bases). The CDR3 covers 14 residues. The germline V and J ends were trimmed by 2 bases and 1 base, with 11 bases remaining between them. Germline lookup yields CDR1 DFQATT and CDR2 SNEGSKA (reference sequence). In DNA, the CDR3 is TGCAGTGCTAGATCAGCGGACCGCCAAGAGACCCAGTACTTC. Translated: CSARSADRQETQYF.

This clonotype appeared many times. V usage is TRBV21-1 and J usage is TRBJ2-3; TRBD1, the table's D call, was not compared with the DNA. TRBV21-1 is reported as a pseudogene. This CDR3 contains 17 residues. The CDR3 sequence: CASSKGSTGGRPDTQYF. In DNA form, the CDR3 reads TGTGCCAGCAGCAAAGGGAGTACTGGGGGGCGACCAGATACGCAGTATTTT.

At least ten counts were recorded for this clonotype. V and J are TRBV25-1 and TRBJ1-3, with D maybe TRBD1 (5 bases). CDR3 length: 15 residues. V gave up 8 bases and J gave up 7 bases, with 21 bases separating them. Germline assignment: CDR1 MGHDK and CDR2 SYGVNS. CDR3 DNA sequence: TGTGCCAGCGGGACCTTTTTTCTTGGGGAGAACACCATATATTTT. Translated: CASGTFFLGENTIYF.

The chain is built from TRBV20-1 and TRBJ2-7; 11 nucleotides align to TRBD2. V was pared by 6 bases and J by 5 bases, with 12 bases of the junction left unmatched. Germline CDR1 and CDR2: DFQATT and SNEGSKA (reference sequence). CDR3 length: 15 amino acids. The CDR3 loop reads CSAQLTSGRGNEQYF. CDR3 DNA: TGCAGTGCCCAACTTACTAGCGGGAGAGGCAACGAGCAGTACTTC.

This clonotype was counted many times. J is TRBJ2-7 and V is TRBV18, with unresolved D. Germline CDR1 is KGHSH and CDR2 is LQKENI. This CDR3 region has 13 residues. The V end was cut by 8 bases, the J end by 3 bases, with 14 bases between. Here the CDR3 reads CASAITYNYEQYF. CDR3 nucleotide sequence: TGTGCCAGCGCCATAACCTACAACTACGAGCAGTACTTC.

This clonotype was counted only a few times. The chain has TRBV7-8 and TRBJ2-7; no definite D call. The CDR3 loop spans 14 amino acids. V was pared by 5 bases and J by 2 bases, with 13 bases between. Germline V gives CDR1 SGHVS, CDR2 FQNEAQ. The CDR3 nucleotides read TGTGCCAGCAGCCTCCAATACCTGACCTACGAGCAGTACTTC. It codes for CASSLQYLTYEQYF.

This clonotype was observed a few times. The rearrangement uses TRBV18 and TRBJ1-3; maybe TRBD1 (5 bases). Germline V lookup: CDR1 KGHSH, CDR2 LQKENI. V was pared by 4 bases and J by 0 bases, with 13 bases between. CDR3 length: 16 residues. The CDR3 spells CASSLGTAVSGNTIYF. The CDR3 DNA sequence: TGTGCCAGCTCACTTGGGACGGCCGTCTCTGGAAACACCATATATTTT. Variable domain in full (rest from reference TRBV18 and TRBJ1-3): NAGVMQNPRHLVRRRGQEARLRCSPMKGHSHVYWYRQLPEEGLKFMVYLQKENIIDESGMPKERFSAEFPKEGPSILRIQQVVRGDSAAYFCASSLGTAVSGNTIYFGEGSWLTVV.

This clonotype showed up many times. CDR3 DNA sequence: TGTGCCAGCAGCTTGATTTGGTATAACAATGAGCAGTTCTTC. This codes for CASSLIWYNNEQFF. The chain joins TRBV7-2 to TRBJ2-1, with D unresolved. V lost 3 bases and J lost 5, with 11 bases in between. The CDR3 has 14 amino acids. The germline gives CDR1 SGHTA, CDR2 FQGNSA. Variable domain in full (rest from reference TRBV7-2 and TRBJ2-1): GAGVSQSPSNKVTEKGKDVELRCDPISGHTALYWYRQSLGQGLEFLIYFQGNSAPDKSGLPSDRFSAERTGGSVSTLTIQRTQQEDSAVYLCASSLIWYNNEQFFGPGTRLTVL.

This clonotype has a handful of counts. J is TRBJ1-3 and V is TRBV4-1, with 7 bases that match TRBD1. There are 15 residues in the CDR3. The germline CDR1 and CDR2 sequences are MGHRA and YSYEKL. The V segment lost 4 bases and the J segment 4 bases; nucleotides outside the gene matches: 7. CDR3: CASSRQETGGNTIYF. In nucleotides, the CDR3 is TGCGCCAGCAGCCGCCAAGAGACAGGGGGAAACACCATATATTTT.

V gene TRBV18 combines with J gene TRBJ1-2; TRBD1 is a possible D gene (5 bases). Germline V lookup: CDR1 KGHSH, CDR2 LQKENI. The CDR3 contains 15 residues. V shed 1 base and J shed 7 bases, with 16 bases lying between them. CDR3 amino acids: CASSPRTGLFSGYTF. CDR3 nucleotides: TGTGCCAGCTCACCACGAACAGGTCTCTTCTCTGGCTACACCTTC.